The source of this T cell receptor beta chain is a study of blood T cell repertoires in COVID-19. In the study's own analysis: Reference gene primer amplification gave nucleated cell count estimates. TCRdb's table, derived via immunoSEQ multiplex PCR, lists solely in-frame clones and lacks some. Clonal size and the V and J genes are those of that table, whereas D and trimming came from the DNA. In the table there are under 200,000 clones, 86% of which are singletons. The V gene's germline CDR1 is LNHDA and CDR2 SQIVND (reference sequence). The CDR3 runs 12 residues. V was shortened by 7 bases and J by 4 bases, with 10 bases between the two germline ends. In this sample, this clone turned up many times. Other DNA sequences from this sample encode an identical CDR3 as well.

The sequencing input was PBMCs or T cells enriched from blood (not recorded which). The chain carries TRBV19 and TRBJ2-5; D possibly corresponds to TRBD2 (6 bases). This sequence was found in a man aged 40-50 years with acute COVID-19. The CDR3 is CASKEGGETQYF. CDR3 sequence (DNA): TGTGCCAGTAAGGAGGGAGGAGAGACCCAGTACTTC.